These 7 T cell receptor beta chains were sequenced from one sample in a study of blood T cell repertoires in COVID-19. Sequencing used immunoSEQ multiplex PCR; TCRdb keeps in-frame clones, though not all of them. The sample consists of 95,000 to 150,000 clones, 85% to 90% of them appearing once. Material: peripheral blood. The receptors shown here come from a woman between 45 and 60 years old with acute or convalescent COVID-19.

The chain is built from TRBV12-5 and TRBJ2-3; TRBD2 might be the D (6 bases). This CDR3 region has 14 residues. Germline assignment: CDR1 LGHNT and CDR2 FRNRAP. The V and J ends lost 7 bases and 6 bases respectively, with 17 bases between them. The CDR3 DNA is TGTGCTAGTGCCCCGGGACTGACGCCGGATACGCAGTATTTT. Amino acid sequence: CASAPGLTPDTQYF. Filled out from reference TRBV12-5 and TRBJ2-3, the complete variable domain reads DARVTQTPRHKVTEMGQEVTMRCQPILGHNTVFWYRQTMMQGLELLAYFRNRAPLDDSGMPKDRFSAEMPDATLATLKIQPSEPRDSAVYFCASAPGLTPDTQYFGPGTRLTVL.

There are a few counts of this clone. V and J are TRBV20-1 and TRBJ2-1; TRBD2 agrees at 12 bases. The CDR3 is 18 amino acids. Trimming at V came to 3 bases and at J to 1 base, leaving 10 bases not matched to a gene. Germline V gene data show CDR1 as DFQATT and CDR2 as SNEGSKA (reference sequence). CDR3 nucleotides: TGCAGTGCTAGTTCGGCTAGCGGGAGGGGGAGGTCCTACAATGAGCAGTTCTTC. It encodes CSASSASGRGRSYNEQFF.

The chain is built from TRBV5-1 and TRBJ1-5, with TRBD1 matching over 7 bases. The CDR3 sequence is 15 residues long. The V segment lost 0 bases and the J segment 1 base; nucleotides outside the gene matches: 1. Germline assignment: CDR1 SGHRS and CDR2 YFSETQ. CDR3 in amino acids: CASSLEGGSNQPQHF. DNA for the CDR3: TGCGCCAGCAGCTTGGAAGGGGGCAGCAATCAGCCCCAGCATTTT.

The V gene is TRBV24-1, the J gene TRBJ2-1; D is unclear. Trimming cost V 9 bases and J 5 bases, with 10 bases left between them. Germline lookup yields CDR1 KGHDR and CDR2 SFDVKD. There are 12 residues in the CDR3. The CDR3 sequence is CATYGGNNEQFF. In DNA, the CDR3 is TGTGCCACCTACGGCGGAAACAATGAGCAGTTCTTC.

The chain has TRBV27 and TRBJ2-5; 7 bases match TRBD1. Germline loops: CDR1 MNHEY, CDR2 SMNVEV (reference sequence). This CDR3 comprises 15 residues. With 0 bases clipped from V and 2 bases from J, the junction kept 3 bases outside the gene matches. The CDR3 sequence: CASSLSGTAQETQYF. DNA for the CDR3: TGTGCCAGCAGTTTATCAGGGACAGCTCAAGAGACCCAGTACTTC.

The gene calls are TRBV24-1 and TRBJ2-3; 9 bases are a match to TRBD1. This CDR3 has 17 amino acids. The germline V gene encodes CDR1 KGHDR and CDR2 SFDVKD. J lost 2 bases, V lost 4 bases, and 9 bases had no gene match. The CDR3 DNA sequence: TGTGCCACCAGTGAAGAGGGACAGGGAACGTACACAGATACGCAGTATTTT. This gives the protein CATSEEGQGTYTDTQYF.

This clone has a single count. The chain employs TRBV6-2 or TRBV6-3 and TRBJ2-3; 9 bases fit TRBD1. CDR1 is MNHEY and CDR2 is SVGEGT in the germline V gene. The CDR3 covers 15 residues. After removal of 3 bases from V and 7 bases from J, the junction contained 8 bases not matched to a gene. The CDR3 DNA reads as TGTGCCAGCAGTTATGGGACAGGGCTACAGAATACGCAGTATTTT. It is translated as CASSYGTGLQNTQYF.